The clone carrying this T cell receptor (delta chain) was observed at least ten times. Its antigen is unidentified. TCRdb lists the protein of a much larger clone for this DNA, which differs at residue 8, so this is likely a read error; the protein given here is translated from the DNA itself. This sample was included in a study of γδ T cells in repeated Plasmodium falciparum infection. Study-wide context: Four controlled malaria infections with P. falciparum NF54 spanned about 640 days. Study-wide points: Vgamma9/Vdelta2+ repertoires stayed stably polyclonal over time and infection. Vdelta2-negative gammadelta repertoires appeared less diverse and less shared in Malian than Australian children.

The CDR3 length is 24 residues. The V gene end was trimmed by 2 bases and the J gene end by 4 bases; junction bases not matched to a gene: 30. The germline CDR1 and CDR2 sequences are TSWWSYY and QGS. TCRdb reanalysed the multiplex PCR reads via CATT. Here the sample spans 45,000 to 60,000 delta-chain clones, approximately 2% being singletons. Flow sorting of PBMC yielded separate Vgamma9/Vdelta2+ and Vdelta2-negative gammadelta T cell populations for bulk repertoire analysis. The gene calls are TRDV1 and TRDJ1; 11 bases are shared with TRDD3. The J gene, absent from TCRdb, was called here by matching the DNA to germline. Specimen: gamma-delta T cells from blood. The origin of this receptor is a pool of human donors (malaria-infected and uninfected, not separated). DNA of the CDR3: TGTGCTCTTGGGGAAACTGCGGCTCGGAATGACCTAATCGTACTGGGGGATAATCACGATAAACTCATCTTT. This gives the protein CALGETAARNDLIVLGDNHDKLIF.